Below are 27 T cell receptor beta chains sequenced from a single sample in a study of T cell repertoires in cytomegalovirus infection. Their specific antigens are unknown. TCRdb called the reads again in MiXCR, with one record for every CDR3 protein. The sample consists of about 570,000 distinct CDR3 sequences, 40% of them appearing once. This material consisted of cultured PBMCs, taken from culture after CMV antigen stimulation. These TCRs come from a human donor in good health (CMV status not recorded). Some clones in this sample may be carry-over from other donors' samples.

V and J are TRBV19 and TRBJ2-5, with TRBD1 matching 9 bases. Unmatched junction bases numbered 7, after V lost 6 bases and J lost 2 bases. From germline, CDR1 is LNHDA and CDR2 SQIVND (reference sequence). CDR3 length equals 15 residues. This CDR3 reads CASRSSGTGQETQYF. CDR3 nucleotides: TGTGCCAGTAGGAGCTCGGGGACAGGGCAAGAGACCCAGTACTTC.

V gene TRBV6-2 or TRBV6-3 combines with J gene TRBJ2-7; TRBD2 matches at 9 bases. CDR3 length equals 16 residues. Germline-derived CDR1 and CDR2 are MNHEY and SVGEGT. V lost 5 bases to trimming and J lost 3 bases; unmatched junction nucleotides: 11. The CDR3 loop is CASSTNLAGLFYEQYF. The CDR3 coding sequence is TGTGCCAGCAGTACAAACCTAGCGGGGTTGTTCTACGAGCAGTACTTC.

The V call is TRBV6-1, the J call TRBJ2-7, with TRBD1 identical over 8 bases. Germline V gene data show CDR1 as MNHNS and CDR2 as SASEGT. The CDR3 is made up of 15 amino acids. Losses at the gene ends were 7 bases for V and 2 bases for J; bases not matched to a gene: 10. CDR3: CASKLDRATTYEQYF. The CDR3 nucleotides are TGTGCCAGCAAACTGGACAGGGCCACGACCTACGAGCAGTACTTC.

This rearrangement joins TRBV7-6 to TRBJ2-7; D remains unclear. V gave up 0 bases and J gave up 6 bases, with 9 bases separating them. Germline CDR1 reads SGHVS; CDR2 reads FNYEAQ. The CDR3 has 13 amino acids. The CDR3 DNA is TGTGCCAGCAGCTTAGCGGAAGGGCGCGAGCAGTACTTC. Translated, it gives CASSLAEGREQYF.

This clonotype was counted only a few times. The genes are TRBV7-2 and TRBJ2-1, with D unresolved. Trimming stripped 1 base from V and 7 bases from J, with 11 bases between. CDR1 is SGHTA and CDR2 is FQGNSA in the germline V gene. The CDR3 sequence is 14 residues long. The CDR3 DNA reads as TGTGCCAGCAGCTTAGGGGTCAGGTCAAATGAGCAGTTCTTC. Protein product: CASSLGVRSNEQFF.

The chain combines TRBV7-9 with TRBJ2-7, with TRBD1 matching over 8 bases. Germline V gene data show CDR1 as SEHNR and CDR2 as FQNEAQ (reference sequence). There are 14 residues in the CDR3. With 3 bases clipped from V and 6 bases from J, the junction kept 7 bases outside the gene matches. CDR3 bases: TGTGCCAGCAGCTTGGGGGACAGGCCGGTCGAGCAGTACTTC. It is translated as CASSLGDRPVEQYF. Looking up the rest from reference TRBV7-9 and TRBJ2-7 gives the full variable domain: DTGVSQNPRHKITKRGQNVTFRCDPISEHNRLYWYRQTLGQGPEFLTYFQNEAQLEKSRLLSDRFSAERPKGSFSTLEIQRTEQGDSAMYLCASSLGDRPVEQYFGPGTRLTVT.

This clonotype was counted between two and nine times. The chain carries TRBV6-1 and TRBJ2-1, with TRBD2 matching over 7 bases. The CDR3 is 17 residues long. Germline V CDR1 and CDR2: MNHNS, SASEGT. The J segment lost 6 bases and the V segment lost 1 base, leaving 12 bases of the junction unmatched. Here the CDR3 DNA reads TGTGCCAGCAGTGAAGTGGGGAGCGGGGCATGGATCAATGAGCAGTTCTTC. Translating gives CASSEVGSGAWINEQFF.

This clonotype has a handful of counts. The V call is TRBV7-2, the J call TRBJ2-3; D is perhaps TRBD2 (7 bases). Germline assignment: CDR1 SGHTA and CDR2 FQGNSA. Between the trimmed V and J ends, which lost 0 bases and 7 bases, there was a span of 20 bases. CDR3 length equals 17 residues. The CDR3 nucleotides are TGTGCCAGCAGCTTAGCCGGAGTGGGGGGGGCCGGGAATACGCAGTATTTT. Translation: CASSLAGVGGAGNTQYF.

Only a few counts were recorded for this clonotype. J is TRBJ2-1 and V is TRBV6-6, with D maybe TRBD2 (6 bases). Germline V gives CDR1 MNHNY, CDR2 SVGAGI (reference sequence). This CDR3 spans 14 amino acids. V lost 6 bases, J lost 8 bases, and 17 bases lay in between. Written as DNA, the CDR3 is TGTGCCAGCAGGATGGACTACCTACTTGATGAGCAGTTCTTC. Translating gives CASRMDYLLDEQFF.

This chain uses TRBV7-8 with TRBJ2-3, with 7 bases aligning to TRBD2. CDR3 length: 17 amino acids. Germline loops: CDR1 SGHVS, CDR2 FQNEAQ. Trimming at V came to 1 base and at J to 2 bases, leaving 9 bases not matched to a gene. The CDR3 nucleotides read TGTGCCAGCAGCTTAGGCGCGACTAGCCTTAACACAGATACGCAGTATTTT. This translates into CASSLGATSLNTDTQYF.

This chain links TRBV7-9 with TRBJ2-6; a possible D gene is TRBD1 (7 bases). From germline, CDR1 is SEHNR and CDR2 FQNEAQ (reference sequence). V was pared by 4 bases and J by 4 bases, with 11 bases between. This CDR3 spans 15 amino acids. CDR3 region: CASSSGGFGANVLTF. In DNA, the CDR3 is TGTGCCAGCAGCTCAGGGGGGTTCGGGGCCAACGTCCTGACTTTC.

This clonotype turned up a few times. V gene TRBV7-6 combines with J gene TRBJ2-3; weak D call: TRBD2 (6 bases). From germline, CDR1 is SGHVS and CDR2 FNYEAQ. Between the trimmed V and J ends, which lost 5 bases and 5 bases, there was a span of 23 bases. This CDR3 has 17 amino acids. The CDR3 region has the DNA TGTGCCAGCAGCCTCCGCCTAGCGCCCAAAAGGTTAGATACGCAGTATTTT. This translates into CASSLRLAPKRLDTQYF. The full variable domain, with the rest looked up from reference TRBV7-6 and TRBJ2-3, is GAGVSQSPRYKVTKRGQDVALRCDPISGHVSLYWYRQALGQGPEFLTYFNYEAQQDKSGLPNDRFSAERPEGSISTLTIQRTEQRDSAMYRCASSLRLAPKRLDTQYFGPGTRLTVL.

This chain links TRBV6-1 with TRBJ2-7; 7 bases are a match to TRBD1. The CDR3 contains 14 residues. After removal of 7 bases from V and 6 bases from J, the junction contained 12 bases not matched to a gene. Per germline, CDR1 MNHNS and CDR2 SASEGT. The CDR3 coding sequence is TGTGCCAGCACGCCGACAGGGCAGAATTCCGAGCAGTACTTC. It codes for CASTPTGQNSEQYF.

The V gene is TRBV5-5, the J gene TRBJ1-1, with D possibly TRBD1 on 5 matching bases. The V and J ends lost 3 bases and 7 bases respectively, with 16 bases between them. Germline V gene data show CDR1 as SGHKS and CDR2 as YYEKEE (reference sequence). The CDR3 totals 14 residues. CDR3 sequence reads: CASSSSAGDHEAFF. DNA for the CDR3: TGTGCCAGCAGCTCTTCAGCGGGGGACCATGAAGCTTTCTTT.

This clonotype was seen only a few times. The V gene is TRBV6-1, the J gene TRBJ2-2, with TRBD1 matching over 7 bases. Germline V gives CDR1 MNHNS, CDR2 SASEGT. Trimming cost V 2 bases and J 0 bases; bases outside gene matches: 9. This CDR3 has 18 residues. This chain's CDR3 is CASSEIPPGTANTGELFF. As DNA, the CDR3 is TGTGCCAGCAGTGAAATCCCTCCCGGGACAGCGAACACCGGGGAGCTGTTTTTT.

This chain joins TRBV7-2 and TRBJ2-1; no clear D gene. Trimming shortened V by 5 bases and J by 0 bases, and 14 bases separated the two germline ends. The germline V gene encodes CDR1 SGHTA and CDR2 FQGNSA. The CDR3 consists of 16 residues. CDR3 residues: CASSATDAPSYNEQFF. The CDR3 nucleotides are TGTGCCAGCAGCGCAACCGATGCGCCCTCCTACAATGAGCAGTTCTTC.

CDR3 bases: TGTGCCAGCAGCGGTGCAGCGGGGGGGATGAGCACAGATACGCAGTATTTT. Translating it yields CASSGAAGGMSTDTQYF. The chain couples TRBV12-3 or TRBV12-4 to TRBJ2-3; the match to TRBD2 covers 10 bases. The CDR3 is made up of 17 amino acids. J lost 0 bases, V lost 6 bases, and 9 bases had no gene match.

Only a few counts were recorded for this clonotype. The chain recombines TRBV28 with TRBJ2-1; D ambiguous. The germline CDR1 and CDR2 sequences are MDHEN and SYDVKM. This CDR3 contains 17 residues. Trimming stripped 5 bases from V and 0 bases from J, with 17 bases between. CDR3 DNA sequence: TGTGCCAGCAGTCGGAAATTTCGATGGGCCTCCTACAATGAGCAGTTCTTC. Its protein is CASSRKFRWASYNEQFF.

The V and J genes are TRBV12-3 or TRBV12-4 and TRBJ2-7, with a tentative D call TRBD1 (5 bases). The V and J ends lost 3 bases and 2 bases respectively, with 8 bases between them. The CDR3 is made up of 13 amino acids. CDR3 residues: CASSFGRAYEQYF. The DNA for the CDR3 is TGTGCCAGCAGTTTTGGCAGGGCCTACGAGCAGTACTTC.

The chain couples TRBV7-2 to TRBJ2-7, with 10 bases identical to TRBD2. The J segment lost 0 bases and the V segment lost 5 bases, leaving 7 bases of the junction unmatched. CDR1 and CDR2 (germline): SGHTA, FQGNSA. CDR3 length: 16 residues. The CDR3 DNA follows: TGTGCCAGCAGCCTCATAGCGGGGGGAGCCTCCTACGAGCAGTACTTC. This sequence encodes CASSLIAGGASYEQYF. Looking up the rest from reference TRBV7-2 and TRBJ2-7 gives the full variable domain: GAGVSQSPSNKVTEKGKDVELRCDPISGHTALYWYRQSLGQGLEFLIYFQGNSAPDKSGLPSDRFSAERTGGSVSTLTIQRTQQEDSAVYLCASSLIAGGASYEQYFGPGTRLTVT.

In nucleotides, the CDR3 is TGTGCCAGCGGCCGAGCGGGGGCAACAGATACGCAGTATTTT. It specifies CASGRAGATDTQYF. This chain links TRBV12-3 or TRBV12-4 with TRBJ2-3, with 8 nucleotides matching TRBD2. V gave up 8 bases and J gave up 3 bases; unmatched junction bases: 7. The CDR3 runs to 14 residues.

This chain uses TRBV19 with TRBJ2-7; D tentatively reads TRBD1 or TRBD2 (5 bases each). The V gene's germline CDR1 is LNHDA and CDR2 SQIVND (reference sequence). CDR3 length equals 14 residues. Deletions cut 8 bases from V and 6 bases from J, with 20 bases between. CDR3 loop: CASGHSFGTGEQYF. CDR3 coding DNA: TGTGCCAGTGGCCACTCCTTTGGGACCGGCGAGCAGTACTTC.

At least ten counts were recorded for this clonotype. V usage is TRBV7-2 and J usage is TRBJ2-2, with 7 positions matching TRBD2. Unmatched junction bases numbered 12, after V lost 11 bases and J lost 0 bases. Per the germline V gene, CDR1 is SGHTA and CDR2 is FQGNSA. The CDR3 is 16 residues long. Here the CDR3 reads CAARELAETNTGELFF. CDR3 coding DNA: TGTGCCGCACGCGAGCTAGCGGAAACGAACACCGGGGAGCTGTTTTTT.

The chain couples TRBV5-5 to TRBJ2-3, with 11 bases fitting TRBD2. Trimming at V came to 2 bases and at J to 2 bases, leaving 4 bases not matched to a gene. The CDR3 loop spans 16 amino acids. Germline V gene lookup returns CDR1 SGHKS and CDR2 YYEKEE (reference sequence). The CDR3 sequence is CASSLGTSGFTDTQYF. CDR3 nucleotide sequence: TGTGCCAGCAGCTTAGGGACTAGCGGTTTCACAGATACGCAGTATTTT.

As for this clonotype: An end of the junction differs from the germline gene, which may be a read error. The rearrangement links TRBV2 to TRBJ2-5; D is possibly TRBD1 or TRBD2 (5 bases each). There are 14 residues in the CDR3. Germline V lookup: CDR1 SNHLY, CDR2 FYNNEI. CDR3 sequence: CASSVQGPEETQYF. The CDR3 DNA follows: TGTGCCAGCAGCGTTCAGGGACCGGAAGAAACCCAGTACTTC.

This clonotype has a handful of counts. The chain is built from TRBV7-2 and TRBJ1-6; D is possibly TRBD1 (6 bases). Looked up from germline, CDR1 is SGHTA and CDR2 is FQGNSA. The V end lost 7 bases, the J end lost 0 bases, and 16 bases lay between the germline ends. This CDR3 comprises 17 residues. For the CDR3, the DNA is TGTGCCAGCACCTCGGGGGCGGTATCCTCCTATAATTCACCCCTCCACTTT. Its protein product is CASTSGAVSSYNSPLHF.

The sample holds one count of this clonotype. This chain joins TRBV23-1 and TRBJ2-3; 7 bases match TRBD1. TRBV23-1 is known as an ORF, though its function is uncertain. The CDR3 extends over 12 amino acids. V trimming: 11 bases; J trimming: 3 bases; junction bases outside the gene matches: 5. CDR3 coding DNA: TGCGCCCTTCGCAGGGGGACAGATACGCAGTATTTT. Protein product: CALRRGTDTQYF.